These 5 T cell receptor beta chains originate from one sample sequenced in a study of shared clonotypes between healthy human individuals. The naive CD8 subset, CD45RO-negative cells positively selected for CCR7, excluded terminally differentiated effector memory CD45RA+ cells. TCRdb's copy holds only in-frame clones and misses some; the assay was immunoSEQ multiplex PCR. The sample shows some 2 million clones, about 95% of them seen only once. Input material: naive CD8+ T cells sorted from blood. The receptor set was obtained from a man aged 18 to 30 in good health.

The table lists this clone with a few counts. This CDR3 is CASSLDGPGALHF. Written as DNA, the CDR3 is TGCGCCAGCAGCTTGGACGGGCCGGGGGCCCTCCACTTT. This rearrangement joins TRBV5-1 to TRBJ1-6, with a weak D call TRBD1 (5 bases). There are 13 residues in the CDR3. The germline V and J ends were trimmed by 0 bases and 14 bases, with 12 bases remaining between them. CDR1 is SGHRS and CDR2 is YFSETQ in the germline V gene.

V is TRBV30 and J is TRBJ1-6; tentatively, D is TRBD1 (5 bases). Germline assignment: CDR1 GTSNPN and CDR2 SVGIG (reference sequence). Trimming cost V 2 bases and J 2 bases, with 19 bases left between them. This CDR3 is built from 18 residues. CDR3 DNA: TGTGCCTGGAGTCCTACGGGACGATGGCTGACCTATAATTCACCCCTCCACTTT. This gives the protein CAWSPTGRWLTYNSPLHF.

The chain combines TRBV7-8 with TRBJ1-1; no clear D. Germline V gene data show CDR1 as SGHVS and CDR2 as FQNEAQ. This CDR3 contains 15 residues. Trimming pared 5 bases from V and 8 bases from J, leaving 21 bases between. Here the CDR3 DNA reads TGTGCCAGCAGCCTCTGGGAGGGAGGCCTCCCGGAAGCTTTCTTT. Residues: CASSLWEGGLPEAFF.

V and J are TRBV29-1 and TRBJ1-1; the D gene is possibly TRBD1 (5 bases). Germline V gives CDR1 SQVTM, CDR2 ANQGSEA. Trimming took 6 bases from V and 8 from J, leaving 16 bases between them. The CDR3 extends over 12 amino acids. For the CDR3, the DNA is TGCAGCGTAACGACAGATCTTGGAGAAGCTTTCTTT. Its protein product is CSVTTDLGEAFF.

The chain joins TRBV6-5 to TRBJ2-5; a weak D match, TRBD2 (7 bases). With 2 bases removed from V and 5 bases from J, the gap between germline ends came to 15 bases. The CDR3 totals 15 residues. Germline V gives CDR1 MNHEY, CDR2 SVGAGI. For the CDR3, the DNA is TGTGCCAGCAGTTACACCCCGGGGGGCGGGGAGACCCAGTACTTC. It translates to CASSYTPGGGETQYF.